This entry describes one T cell receptor (beta chain). Data came from immunoSEQ multiplex PCR; TCRdb stores just in-frame clones and leaves some out. Found here are 2 million to 3 million clones, roughly 93% of them singletons; the top ten hold 0.36%. HIV-negative, healthy adults without recent acute infections or vaccinations were the donors. Trimming left V 1 base short and J 7 bases short, with 11 bases between. The germline V gene encodes CDR1 MGHDK and CDR2 SYGVNS. The CDR3 length is 15 residues. This specimen belongs to a study of shared clonotypes between healthy human individuals. This TCR was recovered from a man between 18 and 35 years old in good health. Some clones in this sample may be carry-over from other donors' samples. The chain recombines TRBV25-1 with TRBJ1-6; no clear D gene. The sequenced sample consisted of naive CD4+ T cells from PBMCs. Subset meaning: CD45RA+ positively selected. The CDR3 DNA follows: TGTGCCAGCAGTGAATTTATATCGGGGAATTCACCCCTCCACTTT. Translating it yields CASSEFISGNSPLHF.